Within the sample, the clone carrying this T cell receptor beta chain is medium-sized. Antigen: not known. A primer matching the constant region was used to make TCR beta cDNA from 500 ng of total RNA. Libraries for TCR beta were built through three nested multiplex PCR rounds, which together made up a slightly modified ARM-PCR procedure. Both of the initial two PCR rounds ran for 10 cycles and employed TRBV1-TRBV30 forward primers alongside a C-beta reverse primer. One entry per CDR3 protein, called by TCRdb with MiXCR from the multiplex PCR reads. Of around 40,000 distinct CDR3 sequences detected, around 70% appear once; the ten largest clones hold 19%. The data originate from a study of tumor-infiltrating lymphocytes in primary liver carcinoma. Study information: Subjects consisted of male and female patients aged 30 to 69 years. Stage T1-T3 N0M0 tumors spanned roughly 4.2 to 11 cm.

Study conclusions and caveats: Relative to blood, tumors carried a significantly larger fraction of the repertoire in their top 250 clones (p = 0.039).

V was trimmed by 5 bases and J by 5 bases, leaving 14 bases between them. There are 14 residues in the CDR3. Germline assignment: CDR1 MNHEY and CDR2 SVGEGT. For each extraction, RNA and DNA were obtained together from 20-30 mg of unsorted bulk tissue. The sequenced material came from liver tumor tissue from sampling region 2. Subset here: tumor region T2, inferior pole. The chain links TRBV6-2 or TRBV6-3 to TRBJ2-3; D is possibly TRBD1 or TRBD2 (5 bases each). The clonotype comes from a middle-aged man with primary liver carcinoma and hepatitis B virus infection. CDR3 DNA: TGTGCCAGCAGTCGGGGCGGCGCCGGAGATACGCAGTATTTT. Encoded protein: CASSRGGAGDTQYF.